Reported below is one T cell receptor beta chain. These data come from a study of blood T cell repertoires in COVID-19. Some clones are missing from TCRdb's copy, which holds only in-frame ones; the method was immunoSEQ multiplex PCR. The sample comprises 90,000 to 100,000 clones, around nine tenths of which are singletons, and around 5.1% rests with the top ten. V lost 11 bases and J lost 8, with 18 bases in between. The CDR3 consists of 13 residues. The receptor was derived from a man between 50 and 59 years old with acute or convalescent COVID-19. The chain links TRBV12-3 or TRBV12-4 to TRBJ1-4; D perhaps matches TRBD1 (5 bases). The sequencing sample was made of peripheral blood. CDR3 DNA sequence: TGTGCCCGCAATGGGGGGGGTGGGGAAAAACTGTTTTTT. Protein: CARNGGGGEKLFF.